The 13 T cell receptor beta chains below all came from one sample that was sequenced in a study of cytomegalovirus exposure and HLA in healthy donors. 60 Vbeta and 13 Jbeta primers were used in PCR. TCRdb's table, derived via immunoSEQ multiplex PCR, lists solely in-frame clones and lacks some. The sample has 150,000 to 200,000 clones; 76% are singletons. Source material: PBMCs. These receptors all stem from a male donor in good health and CMV-seronegative.

The chain is built from TRBV19 and TRBJ2-1; 8 bases agree with TRBD2. The V segment lost 1 base and the J segment 9 bases; nucleotides outside the gene matches: 2. Germline-derived CDR1 and CDR2 are LNHDA and SQIVND (reference sequence). The CDR3 spans 13 residues. CDR3 nucleotide sequence: TGTGCCAGTAGTATAGCGGGAGGGGTTGAGCAGTTCTTC. Translating gives CASSIAGGVEQFF.

The chain is built from TRBV9 and TRBJ2-7, with D perhaps matching TRBD1 (5 bases). The CDR3 is 14 amino acids. Germline V gene data show CDR1 as SGDLS and CDR2 as YYNGEE. Deletions cut 0 bases from V and 1 base from J, with 8 bases between. CDR3 in DNA: TGTGCCAGCAGCGTAGACAGGCGGTCCTACGAGCAGTACTTC. Encoded protein: CASSVDRRSYEQYF.

This chain connects TRBV29-1 to TRBJ2-1, with D possibly being TRBD1 (5 bases). This CDR3 has 17 residues. V gave up 6 bases and J gave up 4 bases, with 25 bases separating them. Looked up from germline, CDR1 is SQVTM and CDR2 is ANQGSEA. CDR3 residues: CSVGIPLRGTNYNEQFF. CDR3 sequence (DNA): TGCAGCGTCGGAATCCCTTTAAGGGGAACTAATTACAATGAGCAGTTCTTC.

This rearrangement joins TRBV30 to TRBJ1-1, with TRBD1 as a possible D gene (5 bases). Germline CDR1 reads GTSNPN; CDR2 reads SVGIG (reference sequence). Trimming removed 2 bases from V and 10 bases from J, with 17 bases in between. The CDR3 is 13 residues long. CDR3 in DNA: TGTGCCTGGAGTCTCCCGGGAACCGGGGGAGCTTTCTTT. It encodes CAWSLPGTGGAFF.

Here the CDR3 DNA reads TGTGCCAGCAAGGGGGGGTTAGGGACATCGGGGACCCAGTACTTC. Protein: CASKGGLGTSGTQYF. The chain links TRBV6-5 to TRBJ2-5, with a weak D call TRBD2 (7 bases). This CDR3 is built from 15 residues. CDR1 is MNHEY and CDR2 is SVGAGI in the germline V gene. V was trimmed by 7 bases and J by 7 bases, leaving 22 bases between them.

This chain connects TRBV10-3 to TRBJ1-2; 9 nucleotides agree with TRBD1. The germline CDR1 and CDR2 sequences are ENHRY and SYGVKD. This CDR3 contains 15 residues. Germline trimming cut 1 base from V and 10 bases from J; bases unmatched to any gene: 10. In nucleotides, the CDR3 is TGTGCCATCAGTGAGTTCCAGGGGACAGGGCGAGACTACACCTTC. Residues: CAISEFQGTGRDYTF.

This chain uses TRBV28 with TRBJ1-6, with D possibly being TRBD1 (5 bases). V lost 7 bases and J 8 bases, leaving 24 bases between the germline ends. This CDR3 comprises 17 residues. Per the germline V gene, CDR1 is MDHEN and CDR2 is SYDVKM. Here the CDR3 DNA reads TGTGCCAGCAACTTTCCCCCCTCGGGGGTCATGGATTCACCCCTCCACTTT. Translated: CASNFPPSGVMDSPLHF.

The chain has TRBV27 and TRBJ2-5; the match to TRBD2 covers 12 bases. The better agreement between TRBJ2-7 and the DNA end casts doubt on the J call. Germline-derived CDR1 and CDR2 are MNHEY and SMNVEV (reference sequence). This CDR3 has 16 amino acids. The CDR3 DNA sequence: TGTGCCAGCACCCCTAGCGGGAGGGCGAGCTCCTACGAGCAGTACTTC. Protein: CASTPSGRASSYEQYF.

The J gene is TRBJ2-7, the V gene TRBV28, with D tentatively TRBD2 (6 bases). Germline V lookup: CDR1 MDHEN, CDR2 SYDVKM. This CDR3 has 16 residues. Trimming took 3 bases from V and 5 from J, leaving 20 bases between them. CDR3: CASSLRTNAFRDEQYF. The CDR3 DNA sequence: TGTGCCAGCAGTTTGAGGACTAACGCTTTTAGGGACGAGCAGTACTTC.

Details on this clone: Other DNA sequences in this specimen translate into the identical CDR3. J is TRBJ2-3 and V is TRBV4-2, with TRBD2 matching 14 bases. J was trimmed by 5 bases and V by 5 bases; bases with no gene match: 9. CDR1 LGHNA and CDR2 YNFKEQ come from the germline V gene. This CDR3 is 17 amino acids long. The DNA of the CDR3 is TGTGCCAGCAGCTTCGGACTAGCGGGGGGTAAGATAGATACGCAGTATTTT. This gives the protein CASSFGLAGGKIDTQYF.

This chain joins TRBV6-5 and TRBJ2-7, with D perhaps matching TRBD2 (6 bases). This CDR3 has 15 amino acids. V was shortened by 6 bases and J by 1 base, with 16 bases between the two germline ends. Germline loops: CDR1 MNHEY, CDR2 SVGAGI. CDR3 loop: CASSQPQRASYEQYF. The CDR3 nucleotides are TGTGCCAGCAGCCAACCCCAGCGGGCTTCCTACGAGCAGTACTTC.

The rearrangement joins TRBV27 to TRBJ2-5, with TRBD2 matching over 15 bases. V lost 9 bases to trimming and J lost 5 bases; unmatched junction nucleotides: 1. CDR1 is MNHEY and CDR2 is SMNVEV in the germline V gene (reference sequence). The CDR3 is 13 residues long. This CDR3 is CASGTSGGETQYF. The CDR3 DNA reads as TGTGCCAGTGGGACTAGCGGGGGGGAGACCCAGTACTTC.

The V call is TRBV28, the J call TRBJ2-5, with TRBD2 matching over 9 bases. Germline-derived CDR1 and CDR2 are MDHEN and SYDVKM. The CDR3 length is 14 residues. Unmatched junction bases numbered 1, after V lost 3 bases and J lost 2 bases. CDR3 protein: CASSFAGGQETQYF. The CDR3 bases are TGTGCCAGCAGTTTTGCGGGAGGGCAAGAGACCCAGTACTTC.